One sample yielded the 23 T cell receptor beta chains listed below, sequenced in a study of blood T cells in healthy people across ages. The use of a sample-barcoded 5' primer and a J-beta primer mix characterized a second PCR of roughly 6 to 11 cycles. TCRdb reanalysed the 5' RACE reads using MiXCR and keeps one entry per CDR3 protein. This table has approximately 1,700,000 distinct CDR3 sequences, 35% to 50% appearing once. Sequencing used blood. These receptors originate from a human donor in good health.

This clonotype has a handful of counts. The chain is built from TRBV6-5 and TRBJ2-7; D unresolved. This CDR3 is built from 13 residues. Germline loops: CDR1 MNHEY, CDR2 SVGAGI. V dropped 10 bases and J dropped 5 bases, with 18 bases sitting between them. The CDR3: CATTPASMNEQYF. CDR3 in DNA: TGTGCCACAACCCCGGCTTCGATGAACGAGCAGTACTTC.

The V call is TRBV7-9, the J call TRBJ1-2; the D gene is possibly TRBD1 (5 bases). V shed 4 bases and J shed 3 bases, with 12 bases lying between them. This CDR3 contains 14 residues. Germline V gene data show CDR1 as SEHNR and CDR2 as FQNEAQ (reference sequence). The CDR3 region has the DNA TGTGCCAGCAGCTATGGGGGGATCGACTATGGCTACACCTTC. Translating gives CASSYGGIDYGYTF.

The chain employs TRBV4-3 and TRBJ1-1; D unclear. There are 16 residues in the CDR3. Germline assignment: CDR1 LGHNA and CDR2 YSLEER. Trimming removed 1 base from V and 3 bases from J, with 15 bases in between. This CDR3 reads CASSQVFNGEDTEAFF. Written as DNA, the CDR3 is TGCGCCAGCAGCCAAGTATTCAACGGGGAGGACACTGAAGCTTTCTTT.

This clonotype was seen more than once but under ten times. V usage is TRBV25-1 and J usage is TRBJ2-5; D is unresolved. This CDR3 has 13 residues. The V end lost 2 bases, the J end lost 5 bases, and 9 bases lay between the germline ends. In germline, CDR1 is MGHDK, CDR2 SYGVNS. The CDR3 sequence is CASSEASFETQYF. The CDR3 bases are TGTGCCAGCAGTGAAGCGAGTTTTGAGACCCAGTACTTC.

This chain connects TRBV5-1 to TRBJ2-3; a weak D match, TRBD1 (5 bases). Trimming stripped 3 bases from V and 2 bases from J, with 13 bases between. Germline CDR1 is SGHRS and CDR2 is YFSETQ. The CDR3 is made up of 15 amino acids. CDR3 in DNA: TGCGCCAGCAGCTCCCAGACAGCTAACACAGATACGCAGTATTTT. Encoded protein: CASSSQTANTDTQYF.

This clonotype came up many times. This chain uses TRBV7-9 with TRBJ2-5, with D unclear. Trimming took off 5 bases at V and 5 bases at J, with 6 bases between the two ends. Germline values: CDR1 SEHNR, CDR2 FQNEAQ (reference sequence). This CDR3 is 11 amino acids long. CDR3 region: CASSPTETQYF. Written as DNA, the CDR3 is TGTGCCAGCAGCCCCACCGAGACCCAGTACTTC.

The chain combines TRBV28 with TRBJ2-5; tentatively, D is TRBD2 (6 bases). The V and J ends lost 3 bases and 3 bases respectively, with 20 bases between them. This CDR3 contains 17 residues. Germline CDR1 and CDR2: MDHEN and SYDVKM. CDR3 DNA: TGTGCCAGCAGTTTCGGCGGGACCGATTCTGTTGAAGAGACCCAGTACTTC. Amino acids: CASSFGGTDSVEETQYF.

This clonotype has a handful of counts. The junction shows a germline mismatch at one end, possibly a read error. This chain joins TRBV6-2 or TRBV6-3 and TRBJ2-1; TRBD1 might be the D (6 bases). The CDR3 spans 13 residues. Germline lookup yields CDR1 MNHEY and CDR2 SVGEGT. The CDR3 DNA reads TGTGCCGGCAGCTGGACAGCATACAATGAGCAGTTCTTC. This codes for CAGSWTAYNEQFF.

The rearrangement links TRBV20-1 to TRBJ1-5; D is undetermined. V lost 5 bases to trimming and J lost 4 bases, with 12 bases between them. This CDR3 comprises 13 residues. The germline gives CDR1 DFQATT, CDR2 SNEGSKA (reference sequence). The CDR3 region has the DNA TGCAGTGCTCTTTATCGGGCTAATCAGCCCCAGCATTTT. Its protein is CSALYRANQPQHF.

The J gene is TRBJ2-5, the V gene TRBV24-1; D may match TRBD1 or TRBD2 (5 bases each). Germline CDR1 KGHDR, CDR2 SFDVKD. There are 15 residues in the CDR3. V dropped 2 bases and J dropped 3 bases, with 12 bases sitting between them. In DNA, the CDR3 is TGTGCCACCAGTGATTATGGGGCCGGGGAAGAGACCCAGTACTTC. Translated: CATSDYGAGEETQYF.

The V and J genes are TRBV5-1 and TRBJ1-6; a weak D match, TRBD1 (6 bases). The germline gives CDR1 SGHRS, CDR2 YFSETQ. V dropped 0 bases and J dropped 6 bases, with 10 bases sitting between them. This CDR3 has 15 residues. CDR3 sequence: CASSLGTAGNSPLHF. CDR3 nucleotide sequence: TGCGCCAGCAGCTTGGGGACAGCGGGTAATTCACCCCTCCACTTT.

The count of this clonotype is one. The V call is TRBV4-1, the J call TRBJ1-1, with TRBD1 matching over 8 bases. From germline, CDR1 is MGHRA and CDR2 YSYEKL. The V gene end was trimmed by 4 bases and the J gene end by 9 bases; junction bases not matched to a gene: 7. CDR3 length: 13 amino acids. CDR3 region: CASSPGTGPQAFF. CDR3 DNA: TGCGCCAGCAGCCCCGGGACAGGCCCCCAAGCTTTCTTT.

This clonotype was seen only a few times. The rearrangement joins TRBV7-2 to TRBJ2-1; possibly TRBD2 for D (5 bases). The CDR3 loop spans 13 amino acids. Germline CDR1 and CDR2: SGHTA and FQGNSA. V was cut by 0 bases and J by 9 bases, with 9 bases left in between. CDR3 nucleotides: TGTGCCAGCAGCTTAGCCCTAGCCGTTGAGCAGTTCTTC. Amino acids: CASSLALAVEQFF. Full variable domain (remainder filled in from reference TRBV7-2 and TRBJ2-1): GAGVSQSPSNKVTEKGKDVELRCDPISGHTALYWYRQSLGQGLEFLIYFQGNSAPDKSGLPSDRFSAERTGGSVSTLTIQRTQQEDSAVYLCASSLALAVEQFFGPGTRLTVL.

This clonotype was counted a few times. This chain joins TRBV20-1 and TRBJ2-7, with TRBD2 as a possible D gene (6 bases). V lost 6 bases and J 3 bases, leaving 15 bases between the germline ends. From germline, CDR1 is DFQATT and CDR2 SNEGSKA (reference sequence). The CDR3 is made up of 13 amino acids. The CDR3 is CSAPWGENYEQYF. For the CDR3, the DNA is TGCAGTGCCCCTTGGGGGGAGAACTACGAGCAGTACTTC.

The rearrangement joins TRBV4-3 to TRBJ2-3, with D unresolved. V was pared by 4 bases and J by 1 base, with 9 bases between. The length of the CDR3 is 14 residues. From germline, CDR1 is LGHNA and CDR2 YSLEER. The CDR3 nucleotides are TGCGCCAGCAGCCGGGGTTCGGGCACAGATACGCAGTATTTT. It codes for CASSRGSGTDTQYF.

The genes are TRBV4-1 and TRBJ1-5; D is perhaps TRBD1 (5 bases). The CDR3 runs 13 residues. V gave up 4 bases and J gave up 11 bases, with 15 bases separating them. CDR1 MGHRA and CDR2 YSYEKL come from the germline V gene. The CDR3, as DNA: TGCGCCAGCAGCCGGGAACGGGGCCGGGCCCAGCATTTT. This gives the protein CASSRERGRAQHF.

This clonotype has more than one count but fewer than ten. The chain employs TRBV18 and TRBJ1-5; 12 bases are shared with TRBD1. This CDR3 is 17 amino acids long. V lost 1 base, J lost 5 bases, and 6 bases stayed unmatched. CDR1 is KGHSH, CDR2 LQKENI, per germline. DNA for the CDR3: TGTGCCAGCTCACCACGCGAAGGGACAGGGGGCTATCAGCCCCAGCATTTT. Translating gives CASSPREGTGGYQPQHF.

This chain links TRBV4-3 with TRBJ2-1; TRBD2 matches at 10 bases. V shed 0 bases, J shed 4 bases, and the junction held 6 bases outside the gene matches. CDR3 length equals 17 residues. Germline lookup yields CDR1 LGHNA and CDR2 YSLEER. CDR3 nucleotide sequence: TGCGCCAGCAGCCAAGATTTGTCTAGCGGGAGTTACAATGAGCAGTTCTTC. Translating gives CASSQDLSSGSYNEQFF.

About this clonotype: The junction departs from germline at one end; a sequencing error may be responsible. J is TRBJ1-2 and V is TRBV20-1; TRBD1 matches 7 bases. Germline lookup yields CDR1 DFQATT and CDR2 SNEGSKA (reference sequence). The CDR3 is 15 amino acids. The CDR3: CSARDKGALTYGYTF. DNA of the CDR3: TGTAGTGCTAGAGATAAGGGGGCGCTGACCTATGGCTACACCTTC.

Concerning this clonotype: This may be a read error, as it is one base from a much larger clone. V gene TRBV5-6 combines with J gene TRBJ1-4; D is ambiguous. The CDR3 is made up of 14 amino acids. CDR1 is SGHDT and CDR2 is YYEEEE in the germline V gene. The CDR3 loop is CASGLKADEEKLFF. Here the CDR3 DNA reads TGTGCCAGCGGCTTGAAGGCAGATGAAGAAAAACTGTTTTTT.

This clonotype turned up a few times. The chain recombines TRBV6-2 or TRBV6-3 with TRBJ2-1, with D hard to call. V was trimmed by 8 bases and J by 5 bases, leaving 13 bases between them. Germline CDR1 reads MNHEY; CDR2 reads SVGEGT. The CDR3 runs to 13 residues. CDR3 in DNA: TGTGCCAGCGGTGCGGTAAGAGACAATGAGCAGTTCTTC. The encoded protein is CASGAVRDNEQFF.

V and J are TRBV3-1 and TRBJ1-4; 10 bases fit TRBD1. The V and J ends lost 3 bases and 6 bases, in that order; junction bases with no gene match: 4. The V gene's germline CDR1 is LGHDT and CDR2 YNNKEL (reference sequence). The CDR3 is 15 residues long. The CDR3 region has the DNA TGTGCCAGCAGCCAGGAGACAGGGGGCGATGAAAAACTGTTTTTT. This translates into CASSQETGGDEKLFF.

This clonotype was seen only once. Compared with germline, one end of the junction differs, possibly owing to a read error. V usage is TRBV7-8 and J usage is TRBJ1-2; no firm D call. Germline V gene lookup returns CDR1 SGHVS and CDR2 FQNEAQ. The CDR3 has 13 amino acids. Here the CDR3 DNA reads TGTGCCAGCGGCTTAGTTGGAAACTATGGCTACACCTTC. This sequence encodes CASGLVGNYGYTF.